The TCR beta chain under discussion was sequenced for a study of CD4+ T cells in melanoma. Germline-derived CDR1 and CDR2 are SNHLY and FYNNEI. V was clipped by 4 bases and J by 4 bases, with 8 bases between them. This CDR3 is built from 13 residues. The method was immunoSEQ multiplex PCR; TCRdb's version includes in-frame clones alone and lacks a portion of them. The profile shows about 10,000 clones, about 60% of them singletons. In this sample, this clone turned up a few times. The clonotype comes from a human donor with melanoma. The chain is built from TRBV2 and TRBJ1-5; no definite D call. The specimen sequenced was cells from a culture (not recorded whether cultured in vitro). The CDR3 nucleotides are TGTGCCAGCAGTGGGGAGGTTAATCAGCCCCAGCATTTT. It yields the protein CASSGEVNQPQHF.